Here is one T cell receptor (beta chain) with its context. As handled by the study authors: ImmunoSEQ yielded junction-only sequences lacking quality scores, so filtering differed. TCRdb's copy holds only in-frame clones and misses some; the assay was immunoSEQ multiplex PCR. D and trimming were read from the DNA, whereas the V and J calls and clone size are those reported in that table. In the table there are more than 2 million clones, under 97% of which are singletons. The sample comes from a study of shared clonotypes between healthy human individuals. The CDR3 totals 16 residues. Trimming stripped 4 bases from V and 8 bases from J, with 20 bases between. The V gene's germline CDR1 is SGHTA and CDR2 FQGNSA.

This chain links TRBV7-2 with TRBJ1-4; D perhaps matches TRBD1 (6 bases). This receptor was taken from a man aged 18 to 30 in good health. Sequencing input: naive CD4+ T cells sorted from blood. The subset denotes: CD45RA+ positively selected. CDR3 amino acids: CASSSGQTGGEEKLFF. The CDR3 bases are TGTGCCAGCAGCTCTGGACAGACCGGGGGGGAGGAAAAACTGTTTTTT.